Listed below are T cell receptor beta chains from one sample, sequenced in a study of cytomegalovirus exposure and HLA in healthy donors. Profiling relied on immunoSEQ multiplex PCR, and the TCRdb table lists in-frame clones only, not all of them. Counted here are a few hundred thousand clones, 75% to 85% occurring once; the ten biggest clones make up over 0.3%. Sequenced sample: PBMCs. The receptor set was obtained from a girl aged 2 to 9 in good health and CMV-seronegative. Both conserved end residues are part of each CDR3. A D gene is named only where the DNA matches it firmly. Clone size is stated in some rows and not others, as once, few, many or a class when expanded.

D gene	clone size	V gene	J gene	CDR3 protein	CDR3 DNA
.	once	TRBV6-5	TRBJ2-6	CASSYTASSGANVLTF	TGTGCCAGCAGTTACACAGCCAGCTCTGGGGCCAACGTCCTGACTTTC
TRBD2	few	TRBV5-8	TRBJ2-7	CASSFFSNSGVNYEQYF	TGTGCCAGCAGCTTTTTTAGCAACAGCGGGGTTAACTACGAGCAGTACTTC
TRBD1	.	TRBV28	TRBJ1-5	CASTMTGFSPNQPQHF	TGTGCCAGCACCATGACAGGGTTTTCGCCCAATCAGCCCCAGCATTTT
TRBD1	once	TRBV18	TRBJ2-7	CASSPTTGESYEQYF	TGTGCCAGCTCCCCGACGACAGGGGAAAGCTACGAGCAGTACTTC
.	.	TRBV5-1	TRBJ1-2	CASSRPGGFLAYGYTF	TGCGCCAGCAGCCGACCGGGAGGGTTTTTAGCTTATGGCTACACCTTC
.	.	TRBV2	TRBJ1-6	CASSGANPVNSPLHF	TGTGCCAGCAGTGGGGCAAACCCTGTGAATTCACCCCTCCACTTT
TRBD1	.	TRBV10-1	TRBJ1-1	CASSGTGAEAFF	TGCGCCAGCAGTGGGACAGGGGCTGAAGCTTTCTTT
.	.	TRBV5-4	TRBJ2-6	CASSFQRGTGANVLTF	TGTGCCAGCAGCTTCCAGAGAGGAACTGGGGCCAACGTCCTGACTTTC
TRBD2	.	TRBV19	TRBJ2-7	CASSIDVLAGHYEQYF	TGTGCCAGTAGTATAGATGTACTAGCGGGCCACTACGAGCAGTACTTC
.	once	TRBV27	TRBJ2-1	CASSERGYEQFF	TGTGCCAGCAGCGAAAGGGGCTATGAGCAGTTCTTC
.	.	TRBV5-6	TRBJ2-7	CASSLDRGEQYF	TGTGCCAGCAGCTTAGACAGAGGCGAGCAGTACTTC
.	.	TRBV12-5	TRBJ1-1	CASGLVRRGYNTEAFF	TGTGCTAGTGGTTTGGTACGGCGCGGGTACAACACTGAAGCTTTCTTT
TRBD1	.	TRBV9	TRBJ2-7	CASSAGTGISYEQYF	TGTGCCAGCAGCGCCGGGACAGGGATCTCCTACGAGCAGTACTTC
.	.	TRBV5-4	TRBJ1-1	CASSQIPGISNTEAFF	TGTGCCAGCAGCCAAATCCCAGGGATTTCGAACACTGAAGCTTTCTTT
TRBD1	once	TRBV5-5	TRBJ1-1	CASSLRDRGGDTEAFF	TGTGCCAGCAGCCTTCGGGACAGGGGGGGGGACACTGAAGCTTTCTTT
.	.	TRBV25-1	TRBJ2-7	CASSGSTGFTAYEQYF	TGTGCCAGCAGTGGATCCACAGGGTTTACGGCCTACGAGCAGTACTTC
TRBD2	.	TRBV13	TRBJ2-3	CASSLEPRESFTQYF	TGTGCCAGCAGCTTAGAACCGCGGGAGAGCTTTACGCAGTATTTT
TRBD1	.	TRBV7-9	TRBJ1-5	CASSATGVGQPQHF	TGTGCCAGCAGCGCAACAGGGGTGGGCCAGCCCCAGCATTTT
TRBD1	.	TRBV7-9	TRBJ1-2	CASSLGTGENTF	TGTGCCAGCAGCTTAGGTACAGGGGAGAACACCTTC
.	.	TRBV7-6	TRBJ2-7	CASSLEIGVSEQYF	TGTGCCAGCAGCTTAGAAATAGGGGTTTCCGAGCAGTACTTC
TRBD2	.	TRBV27	TRBJ2-2	CASSSSLLLAANTGELFF	TGTGCCAGCAGTTCCAGCCTACTACTAGCGGCGAACACCGGGGAGCTGTTTTTT
TRBD1	.	TRBV2	TRBJ1-2	CASSEGRQGYPIDTF	TGTGCCAGCAGTGAAGGTCGACAGGGGTACCCTATCGACACCTTC
TRBD1	.	TRBV6-6	TRBJ1-2	CASSYSSGQKNYGYTF	TGTGCCAGCAGTTACTCTTCGGGACAGAAGAACTATGGCTACACCTTC
.	.	TRBV27	TRBJ1-3	CASSPNALLGLSGNTIYF	TGTGCCAGCAGTCCCAACGCCCTCCTGGGGCTCTCTGGAAACACCATATATTTT
TRBD1	.	TRBV6-6	TRBJ2-5	CASSYSGTQGGETQYF	TGTGCCAGCAGTTACTCCGGGACACAGGGGGGAGAGACCCAGTACTTC
TRBD1	.	TRBV28	TRBJ2-5	CASSPVLGTVSNLQETQYF	TGTGCCAGCAGTCCCGTTCTTGGGACAGTCTCAAACCTACAAGAGACCCAGTACTTC
TRBD1	.	TRBV6-1	TRBJ2-3	CASSAWTGATDTQYF	TGCGCCAGCAGTGCTTGGACAGGGGCGACAGATACGCAGTATTTT
.	.	TRBV5-1	TRBJ2-7	CASSSLPTGNYEQYF	TGCGCCAGCAGCTCCCTCCCGACAGGCAACTACGAGCAGTACTTC
.	.	TRBV6-5	TRBJ2-7	CASSSLRNRGGYEQYF	TGTGCCAGCAGTTCCCTACGCAATAGGGGGGGCTACGAGCAGTACTTC
.	.	TRBV2	TRBJ2-3	CASGRSTDTQYF	TGTGCCAGCGGCAGGAGCACAGATACGCAGTATTTT
TRBD2	.	TRBV28	TRBJ2-1	CASSRTSGTYNEQFF	TGTGCCAGCAGCAGGACTAGCGGGACGTACAATGAGCAGTTCTTC
TRBD2	.	TRBV2	TRBJ2-2	CASTQQAGGTGELFF	TGTGCCAGCACTCAGCAAGCGGGGGGCACCGGGGAGCTGTTTTTT
.	.	TRBV12-2	TRBJ2-7	CASRLVGLAGGLGYEQYF	TGTGCAAGTCGCTTAGTTGGACTAGCGGGAGGACTAGGCTACGAGCAGTACTTC
TRBD2	.	TRBV11-2	TRBJ2-7	CASSSFRRRGARYEQYF	TGTGCCAGCAGCTCATTTAGGCGGCGGGGGGCTCGCTACGAGCAGTACTTC
.	few	TRBV6-5	TRBJ2-2	CASSPGNANTGELFF	TGTGCCAGCAGTCCGGGAAACGCGAACACCGGGGAGCTGTTTTTT
TRBD2	.	TRBV27	TRBJ2-1	CASSSGLAGVWNEQFF	TGTGCCAGCAGTTCAGGACTAGCGGGAGTGTGGAATGAGCAGTTCTTC
.	.	TRBV28	TRBJ2-7	CASSPLYEQYF	TGTGCCAGCAGTCCGCTATACGAGCAGTACTTC
.	.	TRBV9	TRBJ1-6	CASSVNEGLGSPLHF	TGTGCCAGCAGCGTTAATGAGGGACTCGGTTCACCCCTCCACTTT
TRBD1	few	TRBV5-1	TRBJ2-5	CASSLGVRTGEIETQYF	TGCGCCAGCAGCTTGGGGGTTCGGACAGGGGAAATCGAGACCCAGTACTTC
TRBD1	.	TRBV4-2	TRBJ2-3	CASSQEGQSTDTQYF	TGTGCCAGCAGCCAAGAGGGACAGAGCACAGATACGCAGTATTTT
.	few	TRBV5-1	TRBJ1-2	CASSPSGVGNKYGYTF	TGCGCCAGCAGCCCCTCGGGGGTAGGGAACAAGTATGGCTACACCTTC
TRBD2	.	TRBV4-2	TRBJ2-3	CASSPPRGGQRREQYF	TGTGCCAGCAGCCCACCCCGGGGAGGGCAACGGCGTGAGCAGTATTTT
.	few	TRBV14	TRBJ1-1	CASLSGVGNTEAFF	TGTGCCAGCCTCTCGGGGGTCGGGAACACTGAAGCTTTCTTT
.	.	TRBV7-2	TRBJ1-3	CASRTGSGNTIYF	TGTGCCAGCAGGACAGGCTCTGGAAACACCATATATTTT
.	.	TRBV28	TRBJ1-1	CASSRDLNTEAFF	TGTGCCAGCTCACGGGATCTGAACACTGAAGCTTTCTTT
TRBD2	.	TRBV4-2	TRBJ2-1	CASSQDGGLAGGRYNEQFF	TGTGCCAGCAGCCAAGATGGGGGACTAGCGGGAGGCCGCTACAATGAGCAGTTCTTC
.	.	TRBV7-4	TRBJ2-5	CAREEGQYF	TGTGCCAGGGAAGAGGGCCAGTACTTC
.	.	TRBV7-2	TRBJ1-5	CASSLQGDQPQHF	TGTGCCAGCAGCCTACAGGGAGATCAGCCCCAGCATTTT
.	.	TRBV28	TRBJ2-7	CASSLNLQDYEQYF	TGTGCCAGCAGTTTGAATTTACAGGACTACGAGCAGTACTTC